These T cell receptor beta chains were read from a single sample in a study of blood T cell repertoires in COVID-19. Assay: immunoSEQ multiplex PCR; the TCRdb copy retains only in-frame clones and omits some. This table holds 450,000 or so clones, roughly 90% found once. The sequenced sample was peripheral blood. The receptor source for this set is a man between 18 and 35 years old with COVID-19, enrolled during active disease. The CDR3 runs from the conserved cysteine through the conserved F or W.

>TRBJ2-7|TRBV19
CASSLGTRSYEQYF
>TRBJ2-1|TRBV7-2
CASSLARRREQFF
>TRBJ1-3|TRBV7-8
CASSSRQATSGNTIYF
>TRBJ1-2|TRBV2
CASSGGVVYGYTF
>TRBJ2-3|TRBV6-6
CASSTGGAADTQYF
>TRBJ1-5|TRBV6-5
CASSWDRGTQPQHF
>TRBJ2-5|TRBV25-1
CASSVAGGIETQYF
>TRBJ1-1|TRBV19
CASSGRGRMNTEAFF
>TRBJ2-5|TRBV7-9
CASSPEGTAKETQYF
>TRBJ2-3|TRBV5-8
CASSLFGGETDTQYF
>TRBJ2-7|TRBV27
CASSWGGQGTYEQYF
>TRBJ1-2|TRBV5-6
CASSLDGYGYTF
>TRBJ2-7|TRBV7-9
CASSSAPGQGIYEQYF
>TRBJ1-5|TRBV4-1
CASSQKVKSLGDQPQHF
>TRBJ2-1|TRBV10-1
CASSEVAANEQFF
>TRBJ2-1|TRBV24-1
CATSEPGLVVNEQFF
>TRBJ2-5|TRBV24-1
CATSGILAGIGETQYF
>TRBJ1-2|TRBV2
CASSAFSEVFTF
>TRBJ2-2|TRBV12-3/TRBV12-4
CASSFLGNGELFF
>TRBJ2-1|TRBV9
CASRGLGGEQFF
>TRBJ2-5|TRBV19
CASSRGAQETQYF
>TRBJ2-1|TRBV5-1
CATAGQGGYNEQFF
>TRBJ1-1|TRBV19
CASSMEPGTFTEAFF
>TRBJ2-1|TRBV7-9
CASSLVETYNEQFF
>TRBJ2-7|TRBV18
CASSPVNLPSDEQYF
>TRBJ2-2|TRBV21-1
CASSTGWDTGELFF
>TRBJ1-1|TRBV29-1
CSVDRNTEAFF
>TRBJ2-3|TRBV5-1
CASSLGGGNTDTQYF